A selection of T cell receptor beta chains follows, all from one sample in a study of CD8 T cells in ankylosing spondylitis. MiXCR, run by TCRdb on the 5' RACE reads, gives a single entry per CDR3 protein. The sample has about 280,000 distinct CDR3 sequences; 15% to 25% are singletons. Sequenced: blood, either unsorted or a sorted T cell fraction (not recorded which). These receptors all stem from a male donor with ankylosing spondylitis or in good health (not recorded which). Each CDR3 is given with its conserved first and last residue. A D gene is named only where the DNA matches it firmly. Clone size is given for some rows only: seen once, a few or many times, or a class if the clone is expanded.

d_gene: NA; j_gene: TRBJ2-1; v_gene: TRBV5-1; abundance: few; CDR3nt: TGCGCCAGCAGCTTGGGGGCCCGGAGGGACAGCCACAATGAGCAGTTCTTC; CDR3aa: CASSLGARRDSHNEQFF
d_gene: TRBD2; j_gene: TRBJ2-2; v_gene: TRBV2; abundance: NA; CDR3nt: TGTGCCAGCAGTGAAACGACTAGCGGAGACACCGGGGAGCTGTTTTTT; CDR3aa: CASSETTSGDTGELFF
d_gene: TRBD1; j_gene: TRBJ2-3; v_gene: TRBV5-1; abundance: few; CDR3nt: TGCGCCAGCAGCTTGGTCAGTGGTTGGACAGGGGGTAGCACAGATACGCAGTATTTT; CDR3aa: CASSLVSGWTGGSTDTQYF
d_gene: NA; j_gene: TRBJ2-6; v_gene: TRBV28; abundance: few; CDR3nt: TGTGCCAGCAGTTTCCCAGGAGCCTCTGGGGCCAACGTCCTGACTTTC; CDR3aa: CASSFPGASGANVLTF
d_gene: NA; j_gene: TRBJ2-1; v_gene: TRBV20-1; abundance: few; CDR3nt: TGCAGTGCTAGAGATCCCACCAACCCCTCCTACAATGAGCAGTTCTTC; CDR3aa: CSARDPTNPSYNEQFF
d_gene: NA; j_gene: TRBJ1-2; v_gene: TRBV12-3/TRBV12-4; abundance: NA; CDR3nt: TGTGCCAGCAGTCCCTCAGGGCGGTACTATGGCTACACCTTC; CDR3aa: CASSPSGRYYGYTF
d_gene: NA; j_gene: TRBJ2-2; v_gene: TRBV20-1; abundance: few; CDR3nt: TGCAGTGCTAGCATAGCTAGCCGGGGCACCGGGGAGCTGTTTTTT; CDR3aa: CSASIASRGTGELFF
d_gene: NA; j_gene: TRBJ1-1; v_gene: TRBV3-1; abundance: few; CDR3nt: TGTGCCAGCAGCCAAGGGGTGCCCACTGAAGCTTTCTTT; CDR3aa: CASSQGVPTEAFF
d_gene: NA; j_gene: TRBJ1-1; v_gene: TRBV6-1; abundance: many; CDR3nt: TGTGCCAGCATGACGGATATGGGCACTGAAGCTTTCTTT; CDR3aa: CASMTDMGTEAFF
d_gene: TRBD2; j_gene: TRBJ2-3; v_gene: TRBV11-2; abundance: NA; CDR3nt: TGTGCCAGCAGCGCGGGGACTAGCGGGGCCAGAAGCACAGATACGCAGTATTTT; CDR3aa: CASSAGTSGARSTDTQYF
d_gene: NA; j_gene: TRBJ1-5; v_gene: TRBV5-1; abundance: NA; CDR3nt: TGCGCCAGCAGCTTGGACAATACCCGCAATCAGCCCCAGCATTTT; CDR3aa: CASSLDNTRNQPQHF
d_gene: TRBD1; j_gene: TRBJ2-3; v_gene: TRBV9; abundance: few; CDR3nt: TGTGCCAGCAGCGCTGGAGGACAGGGGATCGCAGATACGCAGTATTTT; CDR3aa: CASSAGGQGIADTQYF
d_gene: NA; j_gene: TRBJ2-6; v_gene: TRBV30; abundance: NA; CDR3nt: TGTGCCTGGAGTCGGCAGGGAACCTCTGGGGCCAACGTCCTGACTTTC; CDR3aa: CAWSRQGTSGANVLTF
d_gene: TRBD1; j_gene: TRBJ2-5; v_gene: TRBV5-1; abundance: few; CDR3nt: TGCGCGAGCAGCTCCCGGACAGGGGGAGAGACCCAGTACTTC; CDR3aa: CASSSRTGGETQYF
d_gene: NA; j_gene: TRBJ1-2; v_gene: TRBV6-1; abundance: many; CDR3nt: TGTGCCAGCAGTGCTTATGGCTACACCTTC; CDR3aa: CASSAYGYTF
d_gene: NA; j_gene: TRBJ2-5; v_gene: TRBV5-1; abundance: NA; CDR3nt: TGCGCCAGCAGCTTACAACAAGAGACCCAGTACTTC; CDR3aa: CASSLQQETQYF
d_gene: NA; j_gene: TRBJ2-1; v_gene: TRBV20-1; abundance: few; CDR3nt: TGCAGTGCCTCCGACGATGAGCAGTTCTTC; CDR3aa: CSASDDEQFF
d_gene: NA; j_gene: TRBJ2-1; v_gene: TRBV5-1; abundance: few; CDR3nt: TGCGCCAGCAGCTTGCGTCTAAGCAGCTCCTACAATGAGCAGTTCTTC; CDR3aa: CASSLRLSSSYNEQFF
d_gene: NA; j_gene: TRBJ1-1; v_gene: TRBV10-2; abundance: medium-sized; CDR3nt: TGCGCCAGCAGTGAGCCGCCGGCGTGGAGCACTGAAGCTTTCTTT; CDR3aa: CASSEPPAWSTEAFF
d_gene: NA; j_gene: TRBJ1-5; v_gene: TRBV12-3/TRBV12-4; abundance: NA; CDR3nt: TGTGCCAGCAGTGCCATAAGGACCGGCCTCTCCGCTCAGCCCCAGCATTTT; CDR3aa: CASSAIRTGLSAQPQHF
d_gene: NA; j_gene: TRBJ2-2; v_gene: TRBV2; abundance: NA; CDR3nt: TGTGCCAGCCGGGTTGGGTCCCTCAACACCGGGGAGCTGTTTTTT; CDR3aa: CASRVGSLNTGELFF
d_gene: TRBD1; j_gene: TRBJ2-1; v_gene: TRBV28; abundance: NA; CDR3nt: TGTGCCAGCAGAAACTCGGGACAGGGAGGCTACAATGAGCAGTTCTTC; CDR3aa: CASRNSGQGGYNEQFF
d_gene: NA; j_gene: TRBJ2-5; v_gene: TRBV15; abundance: NA; CDR3nt: TGTGCCACCAGCAGTTTGGACAGTTCGACGGAGACCCAGTACTTC; CDR3aa: CATSSLDSSTETQYF
d_gene: NA; j_gene: TRBJ2-2; v_gene: TRBV5-1; abundance: NA; CDR3nt: TGCGCCAGCAGCTTGCGACTGATGGATCCCGGGGAGCTGTTTTTT; CDR3aa: CASSLRLMDPGELFF
d_gene: TRBD1; j_gene: TRBJ2-4; v_gene: TRBV28; abundance: few; CDR3nt: TGTGCCAGCAGTTTATACAGGGGGCGCGGCAAAAACATTCAGTACTTC; CDR3aa: CASSLYRGRGKNIQYF
d_gene: NA; j_gene: TRBJ2-3; v_gene: TRBV6-5; abundance: few; CDR3nt: TGTGCCAGCAGTTACTCGATTCTGACTACGAGCACAGATACGCAGTATTTT; CDR3aa: CASSYSILTTSTDTQYF
d_gene: NA; j_gene: TRBJ2-1; v_gene: TRBV5-4; abundance: many; CDR3nt: TGTGCCAGCAGCCGGGTGAGCAACCCGTACAATGAGCAGTTCTTC; CDR3aa: CASSRVSNPYNEQFF
d_gene: NA; j_gene: TRBJ2-3; v_gene: TRBV24-1; abundance: few; CDR3nt: TGTGCCACCAGTGAAGGGGTTACCCCAGATACGCAGTATTTT; CDR3aa: CATSEGVTPDTQYF
d_gene: NA; j_gene: TRBJ2-1; v_gene: TRBV10-3; abundance: NA; CDR3nt: TGTGCCATCAGTGTATTGGATGAGCAGTTCTTC; CDR3aa: CAISVLDEQFF
d_gene: NA; j_gene: TRBJ2-5; v_gene: TRBV20-1; abundance: NA; CDR3nt: TGCAGTGCTAGAGGACAGCAAGAGACCCAGTACTTC; CDR3aa: CSARGQQETQYF
d_gene: TRBD2; j_gene: TRBJ2-3; v_gene: TRBV27; abundance: NA; CDR3nt: TGTGCCAGCACTAATAGCGGGGGGTCGACTTACAGGGCGCAGTATTTT; CDR3aa: CASTNSGGSTYRAQYF
d_gene: NA; j_gene: TRBJ2-5; v_gene: TRBV6-5; abundance: NA; CDR3nt: TGTGCCAGCAGTTACGAACAGGGTTGGAAGACCCAGTACTTC; CDR3aa: CASSYEQGWKTQYF
d_gene: NA; j_gene: TRBJ2-6; v_gene: TRBV27; abundance: NA; CDR3nt: TGTGCCAGCAGTTTTAAAGCGAGGGGGGCCAACGTCCTGACTTTC; CDR3aa: CASSFKARGANVLTF
d_gene: NA; j_gene: TRBJ2-4; v_gene: TRBV28; abundance: NA; CDR3nt: TGTGCCAGCGGGACACTCAAAAACATTCAGTACTTC; CDR3aa: CASGTLKNIQYF
d_gene: TRBD1; j_gene: TRBJ1-2; v_gene: TRBV6-5; abundance: many; CDR3nt: TGTGCCAGCAGTCCCGGACAGGGCATCACCTACTTC; CDR3aa: CASSPGQGITYF
d_gene: NA; j_gene: TRBJ2-2; v_gene: TRBV7-3; abundance: NA; CDR3nt: TGTGCCAGCAGCTCACCCCTCGGGGATGGCACCGGGGAGCTGTTTTTT; CDR3aa: CASSSPLGDGTGELFF
d_gene: NA; j_gene: TRBJ2-1; v_gene: TRBV10-3; abundance: NA; CDR3nt: TGTGCCATCAGTTCAGGGGATATTAATGAGCAGTTCTTC; CDR3aa: CAISSGDINEQFF
d_gene: NA; j_gene: TRBJ2-1; v_gene: TRBV5-1; abundance: few; CDR3nt: TGCGCCAGCAGCCAAAACGGAGGTATTATTCAGTACAATGAGCAGTTCTTC; CDR3aa: CASSQNGGIIQYNEQFF
d_gene: NA; j_gene: TRBJ2-3; v_gene: TRBV7-2; abundance: NA; CDR3nt: TGTGCCAGCAGCTTTTCTGCTACAGATACGCAGTATTTT; CDR3aa: CASSFSATDTQYF
d_gene: TRBD1; j_gene: TRBJ2-3; v_gene: TRBV12-3/TRBV12-4; abundance: NA; CDR3nt: TGTGCCAGCAGCCCGACAGGGGAAGATACGCAGTATTTT; CDR3aa: CASSPTGEDTQYF
d_gene: NA; j_gene: TRBJ2-5; v_gene: TRBV20-1; abundance: few; CDR3nt: TGCAGTGCCGCAAAGGGGGTTCACCAAGAGACCCAGTACTTC; CDR3aa: CSAAKGVHQETQYF
d_gene: NA; j_gene: TRBJ2-3; v_gene: TRBV6-5; abundance: NA; CDR3nt: TGTGCCAGCAGTTACTCGGCGGATATGAATACGCAGTATTTT; CDR3aa: CASSYSADMNTQYF
d_gene: NA; j_gene: TRBJ2-5; v_gene: TRBV29-1; abundance: few; CDR3nt: TGCAGCGTAAAGGACAGCTACCAAGAGACCCAGTACTTC; CDR3aa: CSVKDSYQETQYF
d_gene: TRBD1; j_gene: TRBJ1-1; v_gene: TRBV20-1; abundance: NA; CDR3nt: TGCAGTGCCATTACAACACAGGGGATGAACACTGAAGCTTTCTTT; CDR3aa: CSAITTQGMNTEAFF
d_gene: NA; j_gene: TRBJ2-5; v_gene: TRBV7-2; abundance: few; CDR3nt: TGTGCCAGCAGCTTTTCTAGTAAAGAGACCCAGTACTTC; CDR3aa: CASSFSSKETQYF
d_gene: TRBD1; j_gene: TRBJ2-3; v_gene: TRBV28; abundance: many; CDR3nt: TGTGCCAGCAGTTTGAGGGGGCGCGCAGATACGCAGTATTTT; CDR3aa: CASSLRGRADTQYF
d_gene: TRBD2; j_gene: TRBJ2-1; v_gene: TRBV10-1; abundance: NA; CDR3nt: TGCGCCAGCAGTGGGGGGTCGGGAGGTTCTTTGAATGAGCAGTTCTTC; CDR3aa: CASSGGSGGSLNEQFF
d_gene: TRBD2; j_gene: TRBJ2-1; v_gene: TRBV12-3/TRBV12-4; abundance: NA; CDR3nt: TGTGCCAGCAGTTCCTCTTGGACTAGCGGGAATGAGCAGTTCTTC; CDR3aa: CASSSSWTSGNEQFF
d_gene: TRBD2; j_gene: TRBJ2-1; v_gene: TRBV6-2/TRBV6-3; abundance: NA; CDR3nt: TGTGCCAGCAGTCAGGGACTAGCGGGAGTCGATGAGCAGTTCTTC; CDR3aa: CASSQGLAGVDEQFF
d_gene: TRBD1; j_gene: TRBJ1-1; v_gene: TRBV5-1; abundance: NA; CDR3nt: TGCGCCAGCAGCTCCCAGGGGGCGGGGAACACTGAAGCTTTCTTT; CDR3aa: CASSSQGAGNTEAFF
d_gene: NA; j_gene: TRBJ1-1; v_gene: TRBV6-7; abundance: few; CDR3nt: TGTGCCAGCAGCCAAACCTCAGGGGAGGGAATGGGCTCTGAAGCTTTCTTT; CDR3aa: CASSQTSGEGMGSEAFF
d_gene: NA; j_gene: TRBJ2-1; v_gene: TRBV12-3/TRBV12-4; abundance: many; CDR3nt: TGTGCCAGCAGTTTTGTTGGAGGGGCTGGATACAATGAGCAGTTCTTC; CDR3aa: CASSFVGGAGYNEQFF
d_gene: NA; j_gene: TRBJ2-2; v_gene: TRBV29-1; abundance: NA; CDR3nt: TGCAGCGTTGACAGGAACACCGGGGAGCTGTTTTTT; CDR3aa: CSVDRNTGELFF
d_gene: NA; j_gene: TRBJ1-3; v_gene: TRBV5-5; abundance: few; CDR3nt: TGTGCCAGCAGCTTGGGCAGGCCCCTCTCTGGAAACACCATATATTTT; CDR3aa: CASSLGRPLSGNTIYF
d_gene: NA; j_gene: TRBJ1-1; v_gene: TRBV19; abundance: few; CDR3nt: TGTGCCAGCAAAACACGTCAGGACTGGGGGGTTTACACTGAAGCTTTCTTT; CDR3aa: CASKTRQDWGVYTEAFF
d_gene: NA; j_gene: TRBJ2-2; v_gene: TRBV5-1; abundance: few; CDR3nt: TGCGCCAGCAGCATCACAGTAACCGGGGAGCTGTTTTTT; CDR3aa: CASSITVTGELFF
d_gene: NA; j_gene: TRBJ1-2; v_gene: TRBV6-5; abundance: NA; CDR3nt: TGTGCCAGCAGTTACTCGGGCATCTCAAACTATGGCTACACCTTC; CDR3aa: CASSYSGISNYGYTF
d_gene: TRBD2; j_gene: TRBJ2-1; v_gene: TRBV15; abundance: many; CDR3nt: TGTGCCACCAGCTCCCGACTAGCGGGACCCTACAATGAGCAGTTCTTC; CDR3aa: CATSSRLAGPYNEQFF
d_gene: TRBD1; j_gene: TRBJ1-2; v_gene: TRBV5-6; abundance: NA; CDR3nt: TGTGCCAGTCAACAAGAGCCGGGGACAGTAGACTATGGCTACACCTTC; CDR3aa: CASQQEPGTVDYGYTF